This is a list of T cell receptor beta chains from one sample in a study of T cell repertoires in aging, cancer and after chemotherapy. TCRdb reanalysed the multiplex PCR reads using MiXCR and keeps one entry per CDR3 protein. This table has 6,000 or so distinct CDR3 sequences, around 38% appearing once. Sequencing used blood. These receptors originate from a human donor in good health. Each CDR3 is given with its conserved first and last residue. D genes are given only for firm matches. A row's size may be missing; if present it is once, few, many or a size class.

length | J | size | D | V | DNA | CDR3
11 | TRBJ2-3 | medium-sized | . | TRBV19 | TGTGCCAGTACCGGGGCAGATACGCAGTATTTT | CASTGADTQYF
17 | TRBJ2-5 | . | . | TRBV6-5 | TGTGCCAGCAGTTACCACCTTACTTCGGGCCCTCGGGAGACCCAGTACTTC | CASSYHLTSGPRETQYF
14 | TRBJ1-4 | . | TRBD1 | TRBV18 | TGTGCCAGCTCACTTAATGACAGGGATGAAAAACTGTTTTTT | CASSLNDRDEKLFF
14 | TRBJ1-2 | . | . | TRBV7-9 | TGTGCCAGCAGCTTAGCTAAGGAGGGCCATGGCTACACCTTC | CASSLAKEGHGYTF
14 | TRBJ2-1 | few | TRBD2 | TRBV12-3/TRBV12-4 | TGTGCCAGCATTCCCGGGACTATTGACAATGAGCAGTTCTTC | CASIPGTIDNEQFF
15 | TRBJ1-3 | . | . | TRBV15 | TGTGCCACCAGCAGAGATCGTGGGGTAGGAAACACCATATATTTT | CATSRDRGVGNTIYF
12 | TRBJ1-2 | . | . | TRBV5-6 | TGTGCCAGCCAAGGGGGGGCGAATGGCTACACCTTC | CASQGGANGYTF
15 | TRBJ2-5 | . | . | TRBV11-3 | TGTGCCAGCAGCTTAGATCGGGCTAGACTAGAGACCCAGTACTTC | CASSLDRARLETQYF
13 | TRBJ1-1 | few | . | TRBV19 | TGTGCCAGTAGCCGGACAGTTTCGATTGAAGCTTTCTTT | CASSRTVSIEAFF
14 | TRBJ1-2 | . | TRBD1 | TRBV5-5 | TGTGCCAGCTCACCTTGGACAGGGGCAGATGGCTACACCTTC | CASSPWTGADGYTF
17 | TRBJ2-3 | . | . | TRBV27 | TGTGCCAGCAGTTTAAGGGGCCTCTTGGGACACACAGATACGCAGTATTTT | CASSLRGLLGHTDTQYF
15 | TRBJ2-6 | . | . | TRBV6-4 | TGTGCCAGCAGCGTCGACAACTCTGGGGCCAACGTCCTGACTTTC | CASSVDNSGANVLTF
13 | TRBJ1-2 | few | . | TRBV6-6 | TGTGCCGCAGTCGGCAGGACTAACTATGGCTACACCTTC | CAAVGRTNYGYTF
17 | TRBJ1-1 | . | . | TRBV19 | TGTGCCAGTACTCCCACAGGTCTGGAGACACGGAACACTGAAGCTTTCTTT | CASTPTGLETRNTEAFF
11 | TRBJ1-2 | . | . | TRBV20-1 | TGCAGTGCTAGTGCGGACTATGGCTACACCTTC | CSASADYGYTF
14 | TRBJ2-3 | medium-sized | . | TRBV6-2/TRBV6-3 | TGTGCCAGCAGTTACGGAGCTAGCACAGATACGCAGTATTTT | CASSYGASTDTQYF
15 | TRBJ2-1 | . | . | TRBV20-1 | TGCAGTGCTAGAGATTTGCAGGCCCTATACAATGAGCAGTTCTTC | CSARDLQALYNEQFF
15 | TRBJ2-5 | few | TRBD2 | TRBV12-3/TRBV12-4 | TGTGCCAGCAGTTTCGGGCTAGCGGGGGCAGAGACCCAGTACTTC | CASSFGLAGAETQYF
13 | TRBJ2-5 | . | . | TRBV12-3/TRBV12-4 | TGTGCCAGCAGCCAAGGGGGAAGGGAGACCCAGTACTTC | CASSQGGRETQYF
14 | TRBJ1-4 | . | . | TRBV6-5 | TGTGCCAGCAGTGACGGACAGCGAGGTGAAAAACTGTTTTTT | CASSDGQRGEKLFF
12 | TRBJ2-2 | . | . | TRBV12-3/TRBV12-4 | TGTGCCAGCAGTTTTGTCGCCGGGGAGCTGTTTTTT | CASSFVAGELFF
11 | TRBJ1-1 | . | . | TRBV5-5 | TGTGCCAGCAGCTTGAACACTGAAGCTTTCTTT | CASSLNTEAFF
18 | TRBJ2-6 | medium-sized | TRBD1 | TRBV19 | TGTGCCAGTAGTTCCCACCGGACAGGGAGCTCTGGGGCCAACGTCCTGACTTTC | CASSSHRTGSSGANVLTF
14 | TRBJ1-5 | . | TRBD1 | TRBV19 | TGTGCCAGTAGGCGACAGGGGACGAATCAGCCCCAGCATTTT | CASRRQGTNQPQHF
14 | TRBJ2-7 | . | . | TRBV5-4 | TGTGCCAGCAGCTTGGGGGTCTCCTCCTACGAGCAGTACTTC | CASSLGVSSYEQYF
11 | TRBJ2-1 | few | . | TRBV6-1 | TGTGCCAGCAGTAACTCCAATGAGCAGTTCTTC | CASSNSNEQFF
17 | TRBJ2-1 | . | . | TRBV19 | TGTGCCAGTAGTATAAGTGTGGGTACTCCTTCAGACTGTGAGCAGTTCTTC | CASSISVGTPSDCEQFF
15 | TRBJ2-3 | . | . | TRBV5-1 | TGCGCCAGCTCTACAGGGAAGGTCGCCACAGATACGCAGTATTTT | CASSTGKVATDTQYF
15 | TRBJ1-5 | . | TRBD1 | TRBV5-5 | TGTGCCAGCAGCTTAGCCGACAGGGTGGATCAGCCCCAGCATTTT | CASSLADRVDQPQHF
15 | TRBJ1-5 | . | . | TRBV15 | TGTGCCACCAGCAGAGAAATCAAGGGTGGCCAGCCCCAGCATTTT | CATSREIKGGQPQHF
14 | TRBJ1-2 | . | . | TRBV19 | TGTGCCAGCCGGGACGGACCCGTTAACTATGGCTACACCTTC | CASRDGPVNYGYTF
16 | TRBJ1-6 | . | . | TRBV27 | TGTGCCAGCAGTTTATCCGGTCCCAGAGGCTCTTCACCCCTCCACTTT | CASSLSGPRGSSPLHF
15 | TRBJ2-7 | few | TRBD2 | TRBV27 | TGTGCCAGCAGTTTTAGGCGGGGGGGCGCCTACGAGCAGTACTTC | CASSFRRGGAYEQYF
15 | TRBJ2-5 | . | . | TRBV7-6 | TGTGCCAGTAGTATTCGGGGAGGGGGCTACAATGAGCAGTACTTC | CASSIRGGGYNEQYF
15 | TRBJ2-2 | . | TRBD1 | TRBV27 | TGTGCCAGCAGCTCCGGGACAGGGAGGACCGGGGAGCTGTTTTTT | CASSSGTGRTGELFF
15 | TRBJ2-3 | . | . | TRBV19 | TGTGCCAGTAGTACCCCGAGGGCTAGCACAGATACGCAGTATTTT | CASSTPRASTDTQYF
16 | TRBJ2-5 | once | TRBD2 | TRBV18 | TGTGCCAGCTCACCCCCAACTAGCGGGGGATGGAAGACCCAGTACTTC | CASSPPTSGGWKTQYF
13 | TRBJ2-3 | medium-sized | TRBD1 | TRBV6-2/TRBV6-3 | TGTGCCAGCAGGACAGGGGATTTAGATACGCAGTATTTT | CASRTGDLDTQYF
15 | TRBJ2-2 | few | TRBD2 | TRBV6-1 | TGTGCCAGCATTCCGGGACTAGCTTTCGCCGGGGAGCTGTTTTTT | CASIPGLAFAGELFF
13 | TRBJ1-2 | few | . | TRBV12-3/TRBV12-4 | TGTGCCAGCCTCGGCCAGGAGAACTATGGCTACACCTTC | CASLGQENYGYTF
14 | TRBJ2-5 | . | . | TRBV24-1 | TGTGCCACCAGTGACCGTACCTCGGAAGAGACCCAGTACTTC | CATSDRTSEETQYF
13 | TRBJ2-7 | few | . | TRBV6-2/TRBV6-3 | TGTGCCAGCAGGTACGGGCCCACCTACGAGCAGTACTTC | CASRYGPTYEQYF
16 | TRBJ2-1 | . | TRBD1 | TRBV11-3 | TGTGCCAGCAGCTTAGCTGGGACAGGGGGCGGGACTGAGCAGTTCTTC | CASSLAGTGGGTEQFF
14 | TRBJ1-3 | . | . | TRBV12-3/TRBV12-4 | TGTGCCACAACCTCCGTTGGTACGGGAAACACCATATATTTT | CATTSVGTGNTIYF
16 | TRBJ2-7 | . | TRBD2 | TRBV19 | TGTGCCAGTAGTCCCACTAGCGGGGGGGCATCCTACGAGCAGTACTTC | CASSPTSGGASYEQYF
16 | TRBJ2-7 | . | . | TRBV5-4 | TGTGCCAGCAGCCTGACGCGGACCCTTGTAGACTACGAGCAGTACTTC | CASSLTRTLVDYEQYF
15 | TRBJ1-4 | . | . | TRBV11-3 | TGCGCCAGCAGCCAAGGTTGGGGGTCTAATGAAAAACTGTTTTTT | CASSQGWGSNEKLFF
13 | TRBJ2-1 | . | . | TRBV6-5 | TGTGCCAGCGCGGCAGGGCACTACAATGAGCAGTTCTTC | CASAAGHYNEQFF
16 | TRBJ2-5 | few | . | TRBV4-3 | TGCGCCAGCAGCCAAGGGGGCCTAGGGGGTGGAGAGACCCAGTACTTC | CASSQGGLGGGETQYF
13 | TRBJ2-7 | once | . | TRBV30 | TGTGCCTGGAGTTCGGTCAATTCAGGCGAGCAGTACTTC | CAWSSVNSGEQYF
15 | TRBJ2-7 | . | . | TRBV10-3 | TGTGCCATCAGTCCCCAGGGCAGGACTGCCTACGAGCAGTACTTC | CAISPQGRTAYEQYF